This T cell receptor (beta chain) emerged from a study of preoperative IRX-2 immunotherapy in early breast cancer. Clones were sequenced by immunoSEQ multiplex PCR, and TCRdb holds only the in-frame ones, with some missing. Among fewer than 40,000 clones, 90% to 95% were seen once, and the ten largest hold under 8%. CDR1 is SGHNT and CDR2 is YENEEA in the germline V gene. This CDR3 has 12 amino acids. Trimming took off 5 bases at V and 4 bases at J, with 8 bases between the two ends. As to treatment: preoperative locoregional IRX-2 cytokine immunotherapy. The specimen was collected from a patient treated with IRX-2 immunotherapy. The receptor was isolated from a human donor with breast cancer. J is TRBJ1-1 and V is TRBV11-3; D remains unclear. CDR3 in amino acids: CASSHRATEAFF. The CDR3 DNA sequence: TGTGCCAGCAGCCACCGGGCCACTGAAGCTTTCTTT. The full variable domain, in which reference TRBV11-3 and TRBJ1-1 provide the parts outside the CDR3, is EAGVVQSPRYKIIEKKQPVAFWCNPISGHNTLYWYLQNLGQGPELLIRYENEEAVDDSQLPKDRFSAERLKGVDSTLKIQPAELGDSAVYLCASSHRATEAFFGQGTRLTVV.